The 26 T cell receptor beta chains presented below share a single source sample, sequenced in a study of blood T cell repertoires in COVID-19. Generated by immunoSEQ multiplex PCR, the TCRdb table keeps only in-frame clones and is missing some. The repertoire holds nearly 300,000 clones, with about 91% as singletons. Material for sequencing was peripheral blood. These receptors originate from a young woman who had recovered from COVID-19.

The chain carries TRBV3-1 (or the pseudogene TRBV3-2) and TRBJ2-5, with D perhaps matching TRBD2 (5 bases). Trimming pared 4 bases from V and 3 bases from J, leaving 9 bases between. The V gene's germline CDR1 is LGHDT and CDR2 YNNKEL (reference sequence). This CDR3 spans 13 amino acids. This CDR3 reads CASSRGLEETQYF. The CDR3, as DNA: TGTGCCAGCAGCCGCGGACTGGAAGAGACCCAGTACTTC.

The V call is TRBV9, the J call TRBJ2-5; weak D call: TRBD1 (6 bases). CDR3 length: 15 amino acids. V lost 0 bases, J lost 0 bases, and 9 bases lay in between. Germline assignment: CDR1 SGDLS and CDR2 YYNGEE. The CDR3 bases are TGTGCCAGCAGCGTAGGGACAGCGTACCAAGAGACCCAGTACTTC. The encoded protein is CASSVGTAYQETQYF. Based on the CDR3 plus reference TRBV9 and TRBJ2-5, the full variable domain is DSGVTQTPKHLITATGQRVTLRCSPRSGDLSVYWYQQSLDQGLQFLIQYYNGEERAKGNILERFSAQQFPDLHSELNLSSLELGDSALYFCASSVGTAYQETQYFGPGTRLLVL.

The chain recombines TRBV5-1 with TRBJ1-1; D might be TRBD1 (6 bases). Looked up from germline, CDR1 is SGHRS and CDR2 is YFSETQ. This CDR3 is built from 13 residues. Trimming took off 2 bases at V and 1 base at J, with 6 bases between the two ends. The CDR3 nucleotides are TGCGCCAGCAGCTTACAGGGGAACACTGAAGCTTTCTTT. Amino acid sequence: CASSLQGNTEAFF.

As DNA, the CDR3 is TGTGCCAGCAGTTCCAGGCATAGCAATCAGCCCCAGCATTTT. Translated, it gives CASSSRHSNQPQHF. The chain is built from TRBV27 and TRBJ1-5; D is unresolved. V dropped 4 bases and J dropped 0 bases, with 7 bases sitting between them. The CDR3 covers 14 residues. Germline loops: CDR1 MNHEY, CDR2 SMNVEV (reference sequence).

The V gene is TRBV15, the J gene TRBJ1-1; TRBD1 matches at 7 bases. The CDR3 has 15 residues. The germline V gene encodes CDR1 LNHNV and CDR2 YYDKDF (reference sequence). V gave up 3 bases and J gave up 6 bases; unmatched junction bases: 10. The CDR3 DNA sequence: TGTGCCACCAGCAGTTACGACTACAGGGGCGCTGAAGCTTTCTTT. Encoded protein: CATSSYDYRGAEAFF. Variable domain in full (rest from reference TRBV15 and TRBJ1-1): DAMVIQNPRYQVTQFGKPVTLSCSQTLNHNVMYWYQQKSSQAPKLLFHYYDKDFNNEADTPDNFQSRRPNTSFCFLDIRSPGLGDTAMYLCATSSYDYRGAEAFFGQGTRLTVV.

The table lists this clone with a count of one. The genes are TRBV2 and TRBJ1-5, with D tentatively TRBD1 (6 bases). Germline CDR1 reads SNHLY; CDR2 reads FYNNEI. The CDR3 runs to 16 residues. V was cut by 2 bases and J by 6 bases, with 17 bases left in between. CDR3 in amino acids: CASSEKGETNIQPQHF. CDR3 DNA: TGTGCCAGCAGTGAAAAGGGGGAAACCAATATTCAGCCCCAGCATTTT.

The genes are TRBV24-1 and TRBJ2-2, with D possibly matching TRBD1 (5 bases). Germline assignment: CDR1 KGHDR and CDR2 SFDVKD. This CDR3 spans 15 amino acids. V was cut by 5 bases and J by 1 base, with 10 bases left in between. CDR3 region: CATSAWQGNTGELFF. CDR3 nucleotides: TGTGCCACCAGTGCCTGGCAGGGGAACACCGGGGAGCTGTTTTTT.

This chain joins TRBV6-5 and TRBJ1-1; a weak D match, TRBD1 (6 bases). The CDR3 spans 13 residues. Germline assignment: CDR1 MNHEY and CDR2 SVGAGI. Trimming took 6 bases from V and 8 from J, leaving 16 bases between them. The chain's CDR3 is CASSLEQGLEAFF. CDR3 nucleotide sequence: TGTGCCAGCAGCTTAGAACAGGGTCTGGAAGCTTTCTTT.

In DNA form, the CDR3 reads TGTGCCAGCAGTTTTGAGGTCTCCTACAATGAGCAGTTCTTC. The encoded protein is CASSFEVSYNEQFF. This chain joins TRBV28 and TRBJ2-1, with D uncertain. Germline V lookup: CDR1 MDHEN, CDR2 SYDVKM. The CDR3 loop spans 14 amino acids. The V and J ends lost 3 bases and 0 bases respectively, with 6 bases between them.

The chain employs TRBV5-1 and TRBJ1-2; D ambiguous. CDR3 length: 14 residues. Germline V gene lookup returns CDR1 SGHRS and CDR2 YFSETQ. V was cut by 3 bases and J by 0 bases, with 9 bases left in between. The CDR3 coding sequence is TGCGCCAGCAGCTCTGGCCTTGCTAACTATGGCTACACCTTC. This sequence encodes CASSSGLANYGYTF.

The gene calls are TRBV7-2 and TRBJ2-7, with D perhaps TRBD1 (6 bases). In germline, CDR1 is SGHTA, CDR2 FQGNSA. The CDR3 extends over 12 amino acids. Between the trimmed V and J ends, which lost 3 bases and 4 bases, there was a span of 7 bases. CDR3 DNA: TGTGCCAGCAGCTTCACAGGGTACGAGCAGTACTTC. Protein product: CASSFTGYEQYF. Complete variable domain (other parts from reference TRBV7-2 and TRBJ2-7): GAGVSQSPSNKVTEKGKDVELRCDPISGHTALYWYRQSLGQGLEFLIYFQGNSAPDKSGLPSDRFSAERTGGSVSTLTIQRTQQEDSAVYLCASSFTGYEQYFGPGTRLTVT.

V and J are TRBV4-2 and TRBJ1-3; 7 bases agree with TRBD1. From germline, CDR1 is LGHNA and CDR2 YNFKEQ. The CDR3 totals 14 residues. V dropped 6 bases and J dropped 0; count of bases not matched to a gene: 2. CDR3 protein: CASRGQLSGNTIYF. The CDR3 DNA sequence: TGTGCCAGCAGGGGACAGCTCTCTGGAAACACCATATATTTT.

The chain links TRBV4-2 to TRBJ2-3, with D perhaps matching TRBD2 (5 bases). V was shortened by 4 bases and J by 2 bases, with 13 bases between the two germline ends. Germline-derived CDR1 and CDR2 are LGHNA and YNFKEQ. The length of the CDR3 is 15 residues. CDR3 coding DNA: TGTGCCAGCAGCCCCAAACTGGACTTCACAGATACGCAGTATTTT. Protein sequence: CASSPKLDFTDTQYF.

The genes are TRBV19 and TRBJ1-4, with 8 bases fitting TRBD1. The CDR3 sequence is 16 residues long. The V segment lost 11 bases and the J segment 4 bases; nucleotides outside the gene matches: 15. Germline lookup yields CDR1 LNHDA and CDR2 SQIVND (reference sequence). As DNA, the CDR3 is TGTGCCGCGAGTCGACAGGGGAATCGCGGTAATGAAAAACTGTTTTTT. It yields the protein CAASRQGNRGNEKLFF.

The chain joins TRBV7-8 to TRBJ2-3, with 8 bases fitting TRBD1. Germline trimming cut 5 bases from V and 9 bases from J; bases unmatched to any gene: 7. The CDR3 totals 13 residues. The V gene's germline CDR1 is SGHVS and CDR2 FQNEAQ. In DNA form, the CDR3 reads TGTGCCAGCAGCCCCCAAGACAGGGGCACGCAGTATTTT. Translated: CASSPQDRGTQYF.

The CDR3 DNA reads TGTGCCAGCAGCTTCGACTACACAGATACGCAGTATTTT. Translating it yields CASSFDYTDTQYF. The chain employs TRBV11-2 and TRBJ2-3; D is perhaps TRBD2 (5 bases). The V and J ends lost 3 bases and 2 bases respectively, with 6 bases between them. The CDR3 spans 13 residues. The V gene's germline CDR1 is SGHAT and CDR2 FQNNGV.

This chain joins TRBV28 and TRBJ2-7; 10 bases fit TRBD2. This CDR3 comprises 14 residues. Germline V gives CDR1 MDHEN, CDR2 SYDVKM. With 5 bases clipped from V and 3 bases from J, the junction kept 4 bases outside the gene matches. The DNA for the CDR3 is TGTGCCAGCAGTATACTAGCGGGGAACTACGAGCAGTACTTC. Amino acids: CASSILAGNYEQYF.

The rearrangement joins TRBV10-2 to TRBJ1-2; D gene ambiguous. CDR3 length equals 12 residues. Germline V gene lookup returns CDR1 WSHSY and CDR2 SAAADI. Trimming left V 3 bases short and J 5 bases short, with 7 bases between. CDR3 residues: CASSEGGYGYTF. The CDR3 DNA follows: TGCGCCAGCAGTGAAGGAGGGTATGGCTACACCTTC.

J is TRBJ2-7 and V is TRBV30, with TRBD1 identical over 8 bases. Germline CDR1 and CDR2: GTSNPN and SVGIG (reference sequence). This CDR3 has 11 residues. V lost 8 bases to trimming and J lost 4 bases; unmatched junction nucleotides: 4. Here the CDR3 DNA reads TGTGCCACGCACAGGGGGTACGAGCAGTACTTC. Protein: CATHRGYEQYF.

V and J are TRBV30 and TRBJ2-3, with D tentatively TRBD2 (6 bases). Trimming removed 4 bases from V and 4 bases from J, with 12 bases in between. CDR1 is GTSNPN, CDR2 SVGIG, per germline (reference sequence). The CDR3 runs 13 residues. The CDR3 coding sequence is TGTGCCTGGACGCGTAGCGGAGCAGATACGCAGTATTTT. Its translation: CAWTRSGADTQYF.

The table lists this clone with a count of one. The chain carries TRBV4-1 and TRBJ2-6, with 8 bases matching TRBD1. Germline V gene lookup returns CDR1 MGHRA and CDR2 YSYEKL. CDR3 length: 17 amino acids. After removal of 1 base from V and 3 bases from J, the junction contained 5 bases not matched to a gene. The CDR3 protein is CASSQVVRGLGANVLTF. The CDR3 DNA reads TGCGCCAGCAGCCAAGTCGTCAGGGGGCTTGGGGCCAACGTCCTGACTTTC.

The chain has TRBV6-4 and TRBJ2-1; D unresolved. Trimming shortened V by 2 bases and J by 6 bases, and 11 bases separated the two germline ends. Germline V gene sequence: CDR1 MRHNA, CDR2 SNTAGT. The CDR3 is 14 amino acids. This CDR3 is CASSDGVGVNEQFF. CDR3 in DNA: TGTGCCAGCAGTGACGGAGTTGGAGTCAATGAGCAGTTCTTC.

The rearrangement joins TRBV3-1 (or the pseudogene TRBV3-2) to TRBJ1-2; 7 positions match TRBD1. The CDR3 runs 16 residues. The V gene end was trimmed by 1 base and the J gene end by 0 bases; junction bases not matched to a gene: 5. Germline loops: CDR1 LGHDT, CDR2 YNNKEL (reference sequence). The CDR3 protein is CASSQGTGQANYGYTF. The CDR3 bases are TGTGCCAGCAGCCAAGGAACCGGACAGGCTAACTATGGCTACACCTTC.

The rearrangement joins TRBV7-9 to TRBJ2-3; D uncertain. The CDR3 runs to 13 residues. Germline values: CDR1 SEHNR, CDR2 FQNEAQ (reference sequence). V gave up 5 bases and J gave up 2 bases, with 8 bases separating them. The CDR3 sequence is CASSPTATDTQYF. The DNA of the CDR3 is TGTGCCAGCAGCCCGACTGCCACAGATACGCAGTATTTT.

This clone has a single count. The rearrangement joins TRBV6-5 to TRBJ2-7; 8 nucleotides line up with TRBD1. Germline V lookup: CDR1 MNHEY, CDR2 SVGAGI. V was clipped by 8 bases and J by 3 bases; unmatched bases: 6. The CDR3 length is 13 residues. The CDR3 sequence: CASLDRANYEQYF. The CDR3, as DNA: TGTGCCAGCCTGGACAGGGCCAACTACGAGCAGTACTTC.

This chain uses TRBV7-2 with TRBJ1-4; D unresolved. CDR3 length: 15 amino acids. The germline V and J ends were trimmed by 3 bases and 4 bases, with 12 bases remaining between them. Germline V lookup: CDR1 SGHTA, CDR2 FQGNSA. CDR3 nucleotides: TGTGCCAGCAGCTTCGGCGGGCAAGATAATGAAAAACTGTTTTTT. It encodes CASSFGGQDNEKLFF.